Following are 13 T cell receptor beta chains from one sample sequenced in a study of cytomegalovirus exposure and HLA in healthy donors. The PCR used 60 Vbeta and 13 Jbeta primers. The data were produced by immunoSEQ multiplex PCR, yet TCRdb's version contains in-frame clones alone and is incomplete. The table lists 130,000 to 150,000 clones, about 73% of them singletons. The sample comprised PBMCs. All receptors come from a man aged 40-50 years in good health and CMV-seropositive.

The chain carries TRBV2 and TRBJ2-2; perhaps TRBD1 as D (5 bases). V gave up 6 bases and J gave up 5 bases, with 10 bases separating them. The germline V gene encodes CDR1 SNHLY and CDR2 FYNNEI. The CDR3 has 13 amino acids. The CDR3 reads CASSATGTGELFF. The CDR3 nucleotides read TGTGCCAGCAGCGCAACAGGAACCGGGGAGCTGTTTTTT.

Comment on this clone: Other nucleotide sequences in the sample specify the same CDR3. The chain carries TRBV28 and TRBJ1-1; 8 nucleotides match TRBD1. CDR1 is MDHEN and CDR2 is SYDVKM in the germline V gene. V lost 5 bases and J lost 6; bases outside the gene matches: 11. The CDR3 runs to 15 residues. This CDR3 reads CASSLLTGAGAEAFF. The CDR3 bases are TGTGCCAGCAGTCTACTGACAGGGGCGGGAGCTGAAGCTTTCTTT.

The rearrangement links TRBV14 to TRBJ1-1; 7 nucleotides agree with TRBD1. The CDR3 length is 14 residues. The V gene's germline CDR1 is SGHDN and CDR2 FVKESK. With V trimmed by 0 bases and J by 6 bases, 4 bases remained unmatched. CDR3 loop: CASSQEDRQPEAFF. CDR3 DNA: TGTGCCAGCAGCCAAGAGGACAGGCAACCTGAAGCTTTCTTT.

The V and J genes are TRBV5-1 and TRBJ2-7, with D possibly TRBD1 on 5 matching bases. This CDR3 has 13 amino acids. Trimming pared 2 bases from V and 6 bases from J, leaving 12 bases between. Germline CDR1 reads SGHRS; CDR2 reads YFSETQ. The CDR3: CASSFLDTPEQYF. For the CDR3, the DNA is TGCGCCAGCAGCTTTTTGGACACCCCCGAGCAGTACTTC.

The V and J genes are TRBV5-8 and TRBJ2-1, with TRBD2 matching 7 bases. The CDR3 totals 13 residues. CDR1 and CDR2 from the germline V gene are SGHTS and YDEGEE. Losses at the gene ends were 0 bases for V and 8 bases for J; bases not matched to a gene: 2. In DNA, the CDR3 is TGTGCCAGCAGCTTGGGGACTAGTTATGAGCAGTTCTTC. It encodes CASSLGTSYEQFF.

In its sample, this clone was seen a few times. The chain recombines TRBV7-2 with TRBJ1-2; 8 nucleotides line up with TRBD1. The CDR3 sequence is 12 residues long. Trimming at V came to 5 bases and at J to 7 bases, leaving 3 bases not matched to a gene. From germline, CDR1 is SGHTA and CDR2 FQGNSA. The CDR3 bases are TGTGCCAGCAGCCCACAGGGGGGTGGCTACACCTTC. This sequence encodes CASSPQGGGYTF. Together with reference TRBV7-2 and TRBJ1-2, the CDR3 gives the full variable domain: GAGVSQSPSNKVTEKGKDVELRCDPISGHTALYWYRQSLGQGLEFLIYFQGNSAPDKSGLPSDRFSAERTGGSVSTLTIQRTQQEDSAVYLCASSPQGGGYTFGSGTRLTVV.

V and J are TRBV18 and TRBJ1-2; D is uncertain. Germline-derived CDR1 and CDR2 are KGHSH and LQKENI. Trimming removed 6 bases from V and 0 bases from J, with 17 bases in between. The CDR3 contains 16 residues. The CDR3 DNA reads as TGTGCCAGCTCCCTGACGGGTTCCGCATCTAACTATGGCTACACCTTC. It is translated as CASSLTGSASNYGYTF. Full variable domain (rest looked up from reference TRBV18 and TRBJ1-2): NAGVMQNPRHLVRRRGQEARLRCSPMKGHSHVYWYRQLPEEGLKFMVYLQKENIIDESGMPKERFSAEFPKEGPSILRIQQVVRGDSAAYFCASSLTGSASNYGYTFGSGTRLTVV.

The chain links TRBV4-2 to TRBJ2-1; 9 bases agree with TRBD2. The CDR3 runs to 16 residues. Germline lookup yields CDR1 LGHNA and CDR2 YNFKEQ. The V segment lost 4 bases and the J segment 8 bases; nucleotides outside the gene matches: 12. The CDR3 DNA follows: TGTGCCAGCAGCCCATGGACTAGCGAACTATCCGATGAGCAGTTCTTC. Its protein is CASSPWTSELSDEQFF.

This chain uses TRBV2 with TRBJ1-2, with D possibly matching TRBD1 (6 bases). Germline CDR1 reads SNHLY; CDR2 reads FYNNEI. The CDR3 totals 16 residues. V lost 8 bases and J lost 0, with 19 bases in between. CDR3 DNA: TGTGCCAGCCCGGACAGTAAAAATTTAGCTAACTATGGCTACACCTTC. Encoded protein: CASPDSKNLANYGYTF.

The chain joins TRBV4-1 to TRBJ2-7, with TRBD2 matching over 9 bases. The CDR3 runs to 13 residues. Germline CDR1 and CDR2: MGHRA and YSYEKL. V trimming: 4 bases; J trimming: 5 bases; junction bases outside the gene matches: 3. The CDR3 is CASSRIAGDEQYF. CDR3 nucleotide sequence: TGCGCCAGCAGCCGCATAGCGGGAGACGAGCAGTACTTC.

The V call is TRBV5-6, the J call TRBJ2-5; maybe TRBD1 (5 bases). The CDR3 totals 14 residues. Trimming removed 4 bases at V and 5 bases at J, with 15 bases between. Germline values: CDR1 SGHDT, CDR2 YYEEEE. The CDR3 DNA sequence: TGTGCCAGCAGCCGCAGACAGACCCAGGAGACCCAGTACTTC. Its translation: CASSRRQTQETQYF. Complete variable domain (other parts from reference TRBV5-6 and TRBJ2-5): DAGVTQSPTHLIKTRGQQVTLRCSPKSGHDTVSWYQQALGQGPQFIFQYYEEEERQRGNFPDRFSGHQFPNYSSELNVNALLLGDSALYLCASSRRQTQETQYFGPGTRLLVL.

This chain uses TRBV6-4 with TRBJ1-2; D unclear. The CDR3 extends over 14 amino acids. Trimming removed 6 bases from V and 6 bases from J, with 17 bases in between. Germline V gene sequence: CDR1 MRHNA, CDR2 SNTAGT. DNA of the CDR3: TGTGCCAGCAGACCTTCTTTAGACTTCAATGGCTACACCTTC. Translation: CASRPSLDFNGYTF.

The chain joins TRBV29-1 to TRBJ1-1; D is possibly TRBD1 (5 bases). The germline CDR1 and CDR2 sequences are SQVTM and ANQGSEA. The CDR3 covers 13 residues. V lost 7 bases and J 3 bases, leaving 15 bases between the germline ends. This chain's CDR3 is CSGAGGGYTEAFF. The CDR3 DNA follows: TGCAGCGGCGCCGGGGGAGGGTACACTGAAGCTTTCTTT.